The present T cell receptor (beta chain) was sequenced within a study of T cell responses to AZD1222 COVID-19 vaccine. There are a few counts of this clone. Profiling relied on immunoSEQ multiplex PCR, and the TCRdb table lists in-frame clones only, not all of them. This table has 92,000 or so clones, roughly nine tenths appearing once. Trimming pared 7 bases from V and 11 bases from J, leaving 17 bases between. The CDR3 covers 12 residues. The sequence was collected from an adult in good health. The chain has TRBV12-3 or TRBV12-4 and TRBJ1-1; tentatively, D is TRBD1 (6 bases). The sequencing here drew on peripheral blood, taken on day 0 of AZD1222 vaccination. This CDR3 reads CASKQSRGRAFF. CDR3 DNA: TGTGCCAGCAAACAGTCCCGGGGGCGGGCTTTCTTT.